The subject of this entry is one TCR beta chain. Donors ranged from about 6 to 90 years old and were healthy Caucasians in Russia. This sample was included in a study of blood T cells in healthy people across ages. CDR1 and CDR2 (germline): SQVTM, ANQGSEA. CDR3 length equals 14 residues. V lost 7 bases and J 1 base, leaving 14 bases between the germline ends. The use of a sample-barcoded 5' primer and a J-beta primer mix characterized a second PCR of about 6 to 11 cycles. TCRdb analysed the 5' RACE reads with MiXCR anew, one entry per CDR3 protein. The sample has over a million distinct CDR3 sequences; more than 35% are singletons.

The receptor was isolated from a woman aged 60-75 years in good health. Sequencing input: blood. This sequence joins TRBV29-1 and TRBJ2-1; D is ambiguous. CDR3 in amino acids: CSGLTPGSYNEQFF. The DNA for the CDR3 is TGCAGCGGCCTCACACCCGGTTCCTACAATGAGCAGTTCTTC.